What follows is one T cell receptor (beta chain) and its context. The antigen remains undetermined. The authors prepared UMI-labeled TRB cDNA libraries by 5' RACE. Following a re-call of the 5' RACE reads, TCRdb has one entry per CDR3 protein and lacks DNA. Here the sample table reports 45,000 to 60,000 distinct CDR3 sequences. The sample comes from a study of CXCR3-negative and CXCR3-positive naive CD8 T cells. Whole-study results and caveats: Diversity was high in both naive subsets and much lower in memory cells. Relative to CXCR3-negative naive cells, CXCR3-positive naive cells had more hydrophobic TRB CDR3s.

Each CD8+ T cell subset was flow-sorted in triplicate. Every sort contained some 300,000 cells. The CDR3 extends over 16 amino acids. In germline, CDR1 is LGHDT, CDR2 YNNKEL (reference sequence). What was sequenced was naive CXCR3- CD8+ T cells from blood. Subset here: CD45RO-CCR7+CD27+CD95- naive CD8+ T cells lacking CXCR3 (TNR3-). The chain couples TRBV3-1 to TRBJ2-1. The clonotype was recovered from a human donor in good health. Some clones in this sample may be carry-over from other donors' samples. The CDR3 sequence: CASSQGGQGSYNEQFF.